These 3 T cell receptor beta chains came from one sample sequenced in a study of blood T cell repertoires in COVID-19 (dated by TCRdb to the early 2020s). The receptor library was made with the immunoSEQ multiplex PCR assay. The table was pulled from immuneACCESS by TCRdb, which kept in-frame rearrangements only. Such tables lose some clones; where checked, under half of the loss comes from unresolved V genes, and the rest has no known cause. The sample table contains more than 250,000 clones; only one count was recorded for 87% of them. In total, the top ten clones hold 1% of the sample. The specimen was peripheral blood. Every receptor here comes from a man aged 50 or older with active or convalescent COVID-19.

This chain links TRBV7-2 with TRBJ2-1; 8 nucleotides line up with TRBD2. The CDR3 is 18 amino acids. V trimming: 1 base; J trimming: 7 bases; junction bases outside the gene matches: 15. The V gene's germline CDR1 is SGHTA and CDR2 FQGNSA. CDR3 loop: CASSLEGTSDPYGNEQFF. The CDR3 nucleotides are TGTGCCAGCAGCTTAGAAGGGACTAGTGACCCTTATGGGAATGAGCAGTTCTTC.

V is TRBV28 and J is TRBJ2-1, with 12 nucleotides matching TRBD2. Per germline, CDR1 MDHEN and CDR2 SYDVKM. This CDR3 comprises 16 residues. The V and J ends lost 8 bases and 7 bases, in that order; junction bases with no gene match: 12. CDR3 sequence reads: CASLSPTSGRGNEQFF. In nucleotides, the CDR3 is TGTGCCAGCCTAAGCCCGACTAGCGGGAGAGGGAATGAGCAGTTCTTC.

V usage is TRBV9 and J usage is TRBJ2-3; TRBD1 matches at 8 bases. The V segment lost 6 bases and the J segment 4 bases; nucleotides outside the gene matches: 10. The CDR3 consists of 15 residues. Looked up from germline, CDR1 is SGDLS and CDR2 is YYNGEE. The CDR3, as DNA: TGTGCCAGCACCCGGACAGGGATGAGGGCAGATACGCAGTATTTT. Translation gives CASTRTGMRADTQYF. The full variable domain, its missing parts supplied by reference TRBV9 and TRBJ2-3, is DSGVTQTPKHLITATGQRVTLRCSPRSGDLSVYWYQQSLDQGLQFLIQYYNGEERAKGNILERFSAQQFPDLHSELNLSSLELGDSALYFCASTRTGMRADTQYFGPGTRLTVL.